This T cell receptor (beta chain) is from a study of spatial heterogeneity in lung cancer. As to time point: sample taken at primary tumor resection. Unsorted whole RNA from tumor, nontumor lung or frozen PBMC underwent sequencing. The approximately 70 donors had untreated early-stage non-small cell lung cancer. TCRdb itself ran the 5' RACE reads through MiXCR, one entry per CDR3 protein. The data show 50,000 to 65,000 distinct CDR3 sequences, more than 6.5% seen once. Ten or more counts support this clonotype. The sample here was PBMCs, taken at surgery. The clonotype originates from a female donor with early-stage non-small cell lung cancer.

Here the CDR3 DNA reads TGCAGCGTTTCGGGGACAACCTACAATGAGCAGTTCTTC. As protein: CSVSGTTYNEQFF. V usage is TRBV29-1 and J usage is TRBJ2-1; possibly TRBD1 for D (6 bases). Germline CDR1 and CDR2: SQVTM and ANQGSEA. V was trimmed by 5 bases and J by 2 bases, leaving 10 bases between them. This CDR3 is built from 13 residues.